Shown below are 2 T cell receptor beta chains from a single sample sequenced in a study of T cell clonotyping in hematopoietic cell transplantation. Clones were sequenced by immunoSEQ multiplex PCR, and TCRdb holds only the in-frame ones, with some missing. The table includes roughly 49,000 clones, around 84% detected once. The time point here: recipient sample about 28 days before transplant, after cytoreduction. This sample comprised peripheral blood mononuclear cells, obtained before stem cell transplant. The receptors were sampled from a man aged 55 to 70 with biphenotypic leukemia. Some clones in this sample may be carry-over from other donors' samples.

The V gene is TRBV6-6, the J gene TRBJ2-1, with 10 positions matching TRBD2. CDR1 and CDR2 from the germline V gene are MNHNY and SVGAGI (reference sequence). With V trimmed by 6 bases and J by 9 bases, 8 bases remained unmatched. The CDR3 contains 14 residues. The CDR3 reads CASRSLAGEAEQFF. Written as DNA, the CDR3 is TGTGCCAGCAGGTCGCTAGCGGGAGAAGCTGAGCAGTTCTTC.

This clone was counted only a few times. The chain employs TRBV7-9 and TRBJ2-7; TRBD1 is a possible D gene (5 bases). The CDR3 is made up of 11 amino acids. V was cut by 5 bases and J by 5 bases, with 7 bases left in between. Germline V gene data show CDR1 as SEHNR and CDR2 as FQNEAQ (reference sequence). The CDR3 region is CASSQTDEQYF. CDR3 DNA: TGTGCCAGCAGCCAGACAGACGAGCAGTACTTC.